This TCR beta chain was sequenced for a study of blood T cell repertoires in COVID-19. At the level of the study: Both acute and convalescent COVID-19 samples were obtained from the United States, Italy and Spain. The cDNA or gDNA used as material had been derived from T cells, B-cell-depleted T cells, or PBMCs.

With respect to this clone: A read error is possible here, since a much larger clone lies one base away.

Original processing notes: Amplification with reference gene primers provided the estimates of nucleated cell counts. TCRdb's table, derived via immunoSEQ multiplex PCR, lists solely in-frame clones and lacks some. D and trimming come from the DNA, and the V and J calls and clone size come from that table. The sample includes over 35,000 clones, about 82% of them seen just once. The CDR3 runs 13 residues. CDR1 is SNHLY, CDR2 FYNNEI, per germline. With 1 base removed from V and 3 bases from J, the gap between germline ends came to 7 bases. The chain uses TRBV2 and TRBJ2-7; a possible D gene is TRBD1 (5 bases). The TCR sequence derives from a human donor in a cohort sampled during active COVID-19. Sequenced material: peripheral blood. CDR3 amino acids: CASSEGQIYEQYF. The DNA for the CDR3 is TGTGCCAGCAGTGAAGGACAGATCTACGAGCAGTACTTC.